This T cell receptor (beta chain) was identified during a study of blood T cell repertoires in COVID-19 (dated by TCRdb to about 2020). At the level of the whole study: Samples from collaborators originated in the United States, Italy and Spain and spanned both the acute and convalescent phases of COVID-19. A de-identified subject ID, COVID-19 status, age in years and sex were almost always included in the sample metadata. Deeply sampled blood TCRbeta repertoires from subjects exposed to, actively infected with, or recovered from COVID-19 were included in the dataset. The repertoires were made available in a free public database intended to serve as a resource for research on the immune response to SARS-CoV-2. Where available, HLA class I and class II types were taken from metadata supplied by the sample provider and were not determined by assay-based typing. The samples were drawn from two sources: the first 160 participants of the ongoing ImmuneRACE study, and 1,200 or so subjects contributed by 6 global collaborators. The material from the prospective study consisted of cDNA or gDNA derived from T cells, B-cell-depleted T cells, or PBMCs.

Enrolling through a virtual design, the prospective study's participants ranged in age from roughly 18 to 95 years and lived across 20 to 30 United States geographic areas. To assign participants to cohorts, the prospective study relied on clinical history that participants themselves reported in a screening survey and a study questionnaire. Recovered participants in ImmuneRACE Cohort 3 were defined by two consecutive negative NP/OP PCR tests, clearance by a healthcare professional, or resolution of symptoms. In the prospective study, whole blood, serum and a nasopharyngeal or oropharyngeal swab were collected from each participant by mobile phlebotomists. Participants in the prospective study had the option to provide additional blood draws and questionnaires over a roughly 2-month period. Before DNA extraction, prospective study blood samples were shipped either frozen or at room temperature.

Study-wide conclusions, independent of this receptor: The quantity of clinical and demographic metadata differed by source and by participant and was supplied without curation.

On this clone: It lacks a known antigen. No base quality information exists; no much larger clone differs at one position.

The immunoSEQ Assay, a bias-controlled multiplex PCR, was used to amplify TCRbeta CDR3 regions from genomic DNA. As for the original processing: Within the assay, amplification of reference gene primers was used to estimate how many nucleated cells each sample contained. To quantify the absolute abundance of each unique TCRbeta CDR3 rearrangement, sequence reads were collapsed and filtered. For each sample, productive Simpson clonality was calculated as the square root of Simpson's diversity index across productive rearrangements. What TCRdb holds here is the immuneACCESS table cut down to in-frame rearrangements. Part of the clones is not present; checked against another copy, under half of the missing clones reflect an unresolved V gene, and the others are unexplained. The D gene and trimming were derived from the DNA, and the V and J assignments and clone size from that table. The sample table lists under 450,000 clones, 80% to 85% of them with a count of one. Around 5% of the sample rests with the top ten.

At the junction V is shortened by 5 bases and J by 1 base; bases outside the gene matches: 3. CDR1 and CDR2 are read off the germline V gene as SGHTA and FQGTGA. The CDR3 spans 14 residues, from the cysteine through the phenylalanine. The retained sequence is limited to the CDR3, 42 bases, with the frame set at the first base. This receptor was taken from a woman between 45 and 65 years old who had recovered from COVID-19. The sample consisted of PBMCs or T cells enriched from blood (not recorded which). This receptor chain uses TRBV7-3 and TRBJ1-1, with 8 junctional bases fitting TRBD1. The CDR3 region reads CASSQGAWNTEAFF. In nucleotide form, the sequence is TGTGCCAGCAGCCAGGGGGCTTGGAACACTGAAGCTTTCTTT.